These T cell receptor beta chains were read from a single sample in a study of blood T cell repertoires in COVID-19. Some clones are missing from TCRdb's copy, which holds only in-frame ones; the method was immunoSEQ multiplex PCR. This sample has 100,000 to 150,000 clones; 85% to 90% occur once, and the top ten carry approximately 1.5%. The sample comprised peripheral blood. Receptor source: a human donor in a cohort sampled during active COVID-19. The CDR3 runs from the conserved cysteine through the conserved F or W.

length	V	J	CDR3
17	TRBV27	TRBJ1-4	CASSLGQGLATNEKLFF
14	TRBV5-1	TRBJ2-3	CASSHIQGADTQYF
14	TRBV5-1	TRBJ2-1	CASRGLAGNNEQFF
13	TRBV3-1/TRBV3-2	TRBJ2-7	CASSPRDNYEQYF
15	TRBV2	TRBJ2-2	CASSDRQGTTGELFF
16	TRBV7-8	TRBJ1-2	CASSPHLGALPYGYTF
15	TRBV6-5	TRBJ2-1	CASGIGTGAYNEQFF
16	TRBV4-1	TRBJ2-3	CASSPFTSGGPDTQYF
13	TRBV5-4	TRBJ1-5	CASSLAGNQPQHF
15	TRBV6-5	TRBJ1-6	CASNTGTSADSPLHF
15	TRBV28	TRBJ2-7	CATTNAGQGLYEQYF
11	TRBV19	TRBJ1-3	CASSAGNTIYF
12	TRBV5-6	TRBJ2-2	CASSLASGELFF
16	TRBV6-5	TRBJ2-3	CASSYHPAEVTDTQYF
14	TRBV2	TRBJ2-7	CASPGQGGSYEQYF
14	TRBV5-1	TRBJ2-6	CASSPGAEANVLTF
21	TRBV24-1	TRBJ1-4	CATSDLGPGQGDFPSNEKLFF
15	TRBV5-1	TRBJ1-1	CASSLAGLLNTEAFF
11	TRBV20-1	TRBJ2-1	CSAPGGRTQFF
18	TRBV11-2	TRBJ1-4	CASSLAGTGGRTNEKLFF
15	TRBV18	TRBJ1-1	CASSPSGGRSTEAFF
17	TRBV7-6	TRBJ2-2	CASSLAISGGGTGELFF
15	TRBV2	TRBJ2-2	CAISAGESNTGELFF
14	TRBV6-5	TRBJ2-1	CASIPSGGGTEQFF
17	TRBV2	TRBJ2-4	CATLAERHHYAKNIQYF
14	TRBV27	TRBJ2-7	CASSPLTTGYEQYF
14	TRBV7-2	TRBJ2-3	CASSPPQGTDTQYF
12	TRBV5-4	TRBJ2-1	CASSLVSYEQFF
16	TRBV5-1	TRBJ2-1	CASSFLAGVRDNEQFF
16	TRBV19	TRBJ1-1	CASIEMGTGTNTEAFF
13	TRBV19	TRBJ2-3	CASNPTGGDTQYF
17	TRBV2	TRBJ2-1	CASSEFLSGRGDNEQFF
14	TRBV5-1	TRBJ2-7	CASSPPGQGYEQYF
13	TRBV30	TRBJ2-3	CANGGDPPDTQYF
18	TRBV10-2	TRBJ2-3	CASTGLAGDRGSTDTQYF
18	TRBV3-1/TRBV3-2	TRBJ2-4	CASSQDPIRGGRKNIQYF
15	TRBV6-5	TRBJ2-1	CASRRSGELYNEQFF
16	TRBV2	TRBJ2-3	CASSRLASGGSDTQYF
15	TRBV3-1/TRBV3-2	TRBJ2-5	CASSQDWARQETQYF
13	TRBV18	TRBJ1-2	CASSSTAGYGYTF
13	TRBV28	TRBJ2-5	CASTQPGSETQYF
16	TRBV11-2	TRBJ1-3	CASSLDRVSGGNTIYF
16	TRBV5-8	TRBJ1-6	CASSEPTGNYNSPLHF
13	TRBV7-9	TRBJ2-7	CASSFPSSYEQYF